This passage covers 4 T cell receptor beta chains from one sample sequenced in a study of cytomegalovirus exposure and HLA in healthy donors. Primers for the PCR totalled 60 Vbeta and 13 Jbeta. Here immunoSEQ multiplex PCR was the method, and the copy in TCRdb shows in-frame clones only, minus some. Of fewer than 200,000 clones in the sample, more than 75% were seen once. Material: PBMCs. The receptor set was obtained from a girl aged 10 to 17 in good health and CMV-seropositive.

The chain links TRBV30 to TRBJ2-4; 9 bases are shared with TRBD1. CDR1 GTSNPN and CDR2 SVGIG come from the germline V gene (reference sequence). V lost 5 bases to trimming and J lost 4 bases; unmatched junction nucleotides: 6. The CDR3 has 14 amino acids. The CDR3 reads CAWGSGTGKNIQYF. The CDR3 bases are TGTGCCTGGGGTAGTGGGACAGGGAAAAACATTCAGTACTTC.

This chain joins TRBV7-9 and TRBJ1-3, with 7 positions matching TRBD1. The CDR3 contains 12 residues. Per the germline V gene, CDR1 is SEHNR and CDR2 is FQNEAQ (reference sequence). Unmatched junction bases numbered 4, after V lost 3 bases and J lost 11 bases. The CDR3 nucleotides read TGTGCCAGCAGCTTTACAGGGGTAGCCATATATTTT. Amino acid sequence: CASSFTGVAIYF.

V is TRBV6-4 and J is TRBJ1-2; no clear D gene. Trimming removed 2 bases from V and 8 bases from J, with 18 bases in between. CDR3 length: 15 residues. The germline V gene encodes CDR1 MRHNA and CDR2 SNTAGT. CDR3: CASSDDLWASDGYTF. In DNA form, the CDR3 reads TGTGCCAGCAGTGACGATCTGTGGGCTTCCGACGGCTACACCTTC.

The chain links TRBV6-5 to TRBJ2-1; 12 bases map to TRBD2. V shed 5 bases and J 9 bases; nucleotides not matched to a gene: 8. CDR3 length equals 15 residues. In germline, CDR1 is MNHEY, CDR2 SVGAGI. The CDR3 loop is CASSPGLAGGSEQFF. The DNA of the CDR3 is TGTGCCAGCAGTCCGGGGCTAGCGGGAGGGAGTGAGCAGTTCTTC.